Given below is one T cell receptor (beta chain) in context. Its antigen remains unidentified. No qualities accompany the bases; no much larger clone lies one base away. Ophthalmopathy patients had moderately to severely active disease, Clinical Activity Score of at least 3, NOSPECS grade of at least 4, and duration under 3 months. The study excluded patients with uncontrolled infections, other autoimmune diseases, pregnancy or lactation. Diagnoses were established on the basis of clinical symptoms, serum thyroxine and TRAb, thyroid ultrasound, and orbital computed tomography. PBMCs were isolated from more than 8 ml of fresh peripheral blood by Ficoll-Paque density gradient centrifugation. Trizol reagent was used to extract total RNA, and RNA quality was then checked on an Agilent 2100 Bioanalyzer. The TCR beta CDR3 regions were amplified from the RNA transcripts. The TCR CDR3 was subjected to a first round of RT-PCR using the HTBI primer set and the Qiagen OneStep RT-PCR kit. A second multiplex PCR round built the libraries, followed by size selection and purification. Libraries were sequenced paired-end with 100 bp reads on an Illumina HiSeq2000. As for the authors' bioinformatics: SOAPnuke was used to process the raw data, removing reads that contained adapters or uncalled bases, had a mean Phred below 15, or lacked an exact match to the constant primer or identifier. High-quality paired reads were merged using COPE v1.2.5, and each unique nucleotide sequence was defined as a clonotype. Clonotypes were aligned to IMGT TRBV, TRBD and TRBJ reference segments using MiTCR v1.1. The analysis was restricted to V-J combinations with a frequency above 0.0001, which together covered 99.2% of the repertoires. A TCS score was defined as the ratio of F50 (clonal expansion) to E x V (chaos), with BLOSUM62-based TCRdist applied between CDR3 peptides within each V-J. Welch's t-statistics and random forest reduced 500 to 650 V-J features to roughly 13, which were used in a naive Bayes classifier (R e1071). TCRdb trimmed public reads at Q25 via fastp, called clones via MiXCR and kept in-frame beta chains. Rows with a matching CDR3 protein are joined into one entry that keeps the most common DNA and genes. TCRdb, not the original authors, processed these V and J calls. Across this sample there are hundreds of thousands of distinct CDR3 sequences, with about 15% seen only once. The ten biggest clones cover around 12% of the sample.

These data come from a study of T cells in Graves' hyperthyroidism and ophthalmopathy (dated by TCRdb to between 2019 and 2020). Study-level background: Peripheral blood samples were taken at the time of initial diagnosis, prior to any treatment. Once sampling was done, hyperthyroidism patients were given methimazole at a starting dose of 30 mg daily, whereas ophthalmopathy patients were given high-dose intravenous methylprednisolone. According to the paper, TCR Vbeta CDR3 sequencing was carried out on around 140 peripheral blood samples, which came from 40 to 45 ophthalmopathy, 80 or so hyperthyroidism and approximately 17 progressor patients. The study also compared thyroid tissue and blood T-cell repertoires from a handful of Graves' hyperthyroidism patients. The 95 to 100 discovery patients were randomly divided into training and test sets at a 7:3 ratio. TCR V-J signatures able to tell the groups apart were searched for in a discovery cohort of about a hundred patients, of whom more than 40 had Graves' ophthalmopathy and about 55 had stable Graves' hyperthyroidism. Whether ophthalmopathy could be predicted prospectively was tested in an independent validation cohort made up of about 20 hyperthyroidism patients plus 17 patients who later progressed to ophthalmopathy. What the study reported, not specific to this receptor: No statistical method was used to set the sample size in advance, and investigators knew the group allocation. Blood samples also contained most of the expanded thyroid clonotypes (frequency above 0.001), which suggests that blood repertoires may reflect thyroid immune responses. A 13 V-J signature model separated ophthalmopathy from stable hyperthyroidism, with over 85% sensitivity and 81.08% specificity in cross-validation and 80%/75% in testing. In validation, the model predicted progression to ophthalmopathy a median of roughly 6.5 months before onset, with roughly 70% sensitivity and roughly 72% specificity.

Deletion took 0 bases off V and 5 bases off J, with a span of 11 bases between the germline ends. CDR3 length: 16 amino acids, cysteine to phenylalanine. CDR3 DNA only is kept here, 48 bases in frame from base 1. The germline V gene supplies CDR1 LGHNA and CDR2 YSLEER. The sequencing sample was made of blood. This TCR came from a woman aged 45-65 years with Graves' ophthalmopathy. The chain is encoded by TRBV4-3 joined to TRBJ1-6; TRBD1 might be the D gene, on 5 matching bases. CDR3 sequence: CASSQEHRSNNSPLHF. The DNA is as follows: TGCGCCAGCAGCCAAGAACACAGGAGCAATAATTCACCCCTCCACTTT.